This T cell receptor (beta chain) appears in the sequencing data of a study of human T cells and chemical hapten exposure. Time point defined: patch test 2, 6 weeks after DPC sensitization. Treatment of the sample: therapeutic diphenylcyclopropenone sensitization with weekly scalp DPC. TCRdb passed the RACE reads through MiXCR, listing each CDR3 protein once. Here the sample spans a few hundred thousand distinct CDR3 sequences, over 6% being singletons. Germline V gives CDR1 SGHRS, CDR2 YFSETQ. The CDR3 extends over 16 amino acids. Trimming cost V 0 bases and J 5 bases; bases outside gene matches: 9. V usage is TRBV5-1 and J usage is TRBJ2-5; 8 nucleotides agree with TRBD2. The sample consisted of whole blood, taken in connection with sensitization to the hapten diphenylcyclopropenone (DPC). This receptor was taken from a woman aged 18-30 years with alopecia areata. Some clones in this sample may be carry-over from other donors' samples. The CDR3 is CASSLGTGGGKETQYF. Written as DNA, the CDR3 is TGCGCCAGCAGCTTGGGGACTGGCGGGGGGAAGGAGACCCAGTACTTC.